Included here is one TCR beta chain sequence, with context. The data were obtained in a study of CD8+ T cells in alopecia areata. Alopecia areata patients provided lesional scalp punch biopsies and peripheral blood. From PBMCs, CD4+ and CD8+ T cells were sorted. The germline V gene encodes CDR1 SEHNR and CDR2 FQNEAQ (reference sequence). The V and J ends lost 5 bases and 4 bases, in that order; junction bases with no gene match: 12. This CDR3 spans 16 amino acids. In each case, RNA was isolated and then reverse transcribed into cDNA as the sequencing template. Sequencing was performed with immunoSEQ multiplex PCR; in TCRdb, only in-frame clones are kept and a portion is missing. The data hold 98,000 or so clones, with under 60% observed a single time.

The chain couples TRBV7-9 to TRBJ2-3, with 7 bases identical to TRBD1. This TCR came from a human donor with alopecia areata. Sequenced: NKG2D-low CD8+ T cells sorted from blood. CDR3 in DNA: TGTGCCAGCAGCAGACACGATTGGCAGGGGGCAGATACGCAGTATTTT. This encodes CASSRHDWQGADTQYF.